These 20 T cell receptor beta chains share one sample of origin, sequenced in a study of cytomegalovirus exposure and HLA in healthy donors. The PCR employed 60 Vbeta primers together with 13 Jbeta primers. Produced via immunoSEQ multiplex PCR; TCRdb's table is partial and in-frame only. This table has some 150,000 clones, 82% appearing once. The sample comprised PBMCs. These receptor sequences come from a woman in her forties or fifties in good health and CMV-seropositive.

V usage is TRBV2 and J usage is TRBJ2-7; 13 bases align to TRBD2. The trim removed 8 bases at V and 7 bases at J, leaving 5 bases unmatched. Germline CDR1 reads SNHLY; CDR2 reads FYNNEI. CDR3 length equals 13 residues. Here the CDR3 DNA reads TGTGCCAGCCGGACTAGCGGGAGCTGGGAGCAGTACTTC. Translation: CASRTSGSWEQYF.

V is TRBV7-9 and J is TRBJ2-5; 7 nucleotides match TRBD1. The J call could be wrong; TRBJ2-7 is a better fit for the DNA end. CDR1 is SEHNR, CDR2 FQNEAQ, per germline (reference sequence). The CDR3 length is 15 residues. The DNA for the CDR3 is TGTGCCAGCAGCTTCAGGACAGGAGCTACCTACGAGCAGTACTTC. Translating it yields CASSFRTGATYEQYF.

The table lists this clone with a few counts. V gene TRBV7-2 combines with J gene TRBJ2-2; 8 bases fit TRBD1. Germline CDR1 reads SGHTA; CDR2 reads FQGNSA. V gave up 4 bases and J gave up 8 bases; unmatched junction bases: 6. The CDR3 length is 14 residues. The DNA for the CDR3 is TGTGCCAGCAGCTCGCGACAGGGGTTAGGGGAGCTGTTTTTT. Translated: CASSSRQGLGELFF.

V is TRBV9 and J is TRBJ2-3, with D tentatively TRBD1 (6 bases). V was cut by 3 bases and J by 6 bases, with 8 bases left in between. Germline assignment: CDR1 SGDLS and CDR2 YYNGEE. This CDR3 comprises 12 residues. CDR3 amino acids: CASSAQGDTQYF. CDR3 coding DNA: TGTGCCAGCAGCGCGCAGGGGGATACGCAGTATTTT.

J is TRBJ2-2 and V is TRBV11-2, with 11 bases fitting TRBD2. V was clipped by 3 bases and J by 5 bases; unmatched bases: 8. CDR3 length: 17 amino acids. Looked up from germline, CDR1 is SGHAT and CDR2 is FQNNGV. CDR3 region: CASSLETSGMGTGELFF. The DNA of the CDR3 is TGTGCCAGCAGCTTGGAGACTAGCGGGATGGGGACCGGGGAGCTGTTTTTT.

This rearrangement joins TRBV4-3 to TRBJ2-5, with D possibly TRBD2 on 5 matching bases. V was pared by 4 bases and J by 3 bases, with 15 bases between. Germline V gene sequence: CDR1 LGHNA, CDR2 YSLEER. There are 15 residues in the CDR3. This chain's CDR3 is CASSPLFRGKETQYF. CDR3 nucleotides: TGCGCCAGCAGCCCGCTATTTAGAGGGAAAGAGACCCAGTACTTC.

CDR3 nucleotides: TGTGCCAGCAGCTCCGACACGTACACCGGGGAGCTGTTTTTT. As protein: CASSSDTYTGELFF. The J gene is TRBJ2-2, the V gene TRBV28; D unresolved. Per the germline V gene, CDR1 is MDHEN and CDR2 is SYDVKM. This CDR3 contains 14 residues. The germline V and J ends were trimmed by 6 bases and 3 bases, with 11 bases remaining between them.

The chain recombines TRBV30 with TRBJ2-6; no definite D call. The CDR3 is 14 residues long. CDR1 is GTSNPN and CDR2 is SVGIG in the germline V gene (reference sequence). V shed 2 bases and J shed 2 bases, with 7 bases lying between them. The CDR3 sequence: CAWSSRTGANVLTF. The CDR3 DNA reads as TGTGCCTGGAGTTCCAGGACTGGGGCCAACGTCCTGACTTTC.

CDR3 residues: CASSWTGGNIQYF. In DNA form, the CDR3 reads TGTGCCAGTAGTTGGACAGGGGGAAACATTCAGTACTTC. This chain uses TRBV19 with TRBJ2-4, with 10 bases identical to TRBD1. V lost 5 bases to trimming and J lost 6 bases; unmatched junction nucleotides: 1. Germline V CDR1 and CDR2: LNHDA, SQIVND (reference sequence). CDR3 length: 13 amino acids.

The chain employs TRBV6-5 and TRBJ1-1; 8 bases agree with TRBD1. The CDR3 runs to 12 residues. CDR1 and CDR2 from the germline V gene are MNHEY and SVGAGI. V was pared by 6 bases and J by 11 bases, with 8 bases of the junction left unmatched. CDR3 residues: CASRGTGVDAFF. The CDR3 nucleotides are TGTGCCAGCAGGGGGACAGGAGTTGACGCTTTCTTT.

Only one count was recorded for this clone. The chain recombines TRBV5-4 with TRBJ1-1, with D maybe TRBD1 (5 bases). Germline V gives CDR1 SGHNT, CDR2 YYREEE (reference sequence). This CDR3 region has 16 residues. V gave up 6 bases and J gave up 2 bases, with 20 bases separating them. CDR3 amino acids: CASTYEGVSTNTEAFF. CDR3 DNA: TGTGCCAGCACCTACGAAGGGGTCAGTACCAACACTGAAGCTTTCTTT.

The gene calls are TRBV30 and TRBJ1-1; 9 bases are a match to TRBD1. Trimming took 4 bases from V and 5 from J; bases not matched to a gene: 8. Per germline, CDR1 GTSNPN and CDR2 SVGIG (reference sequence). The CDR3 sequence is 14 residues long. The CDR3 DNA sequence: TGTGCCTGGACCCATGGACAGGGGTATACTGAAGCTTTCTTT. Its translation: CAWTHGQGYTEAFF.

The sample holds one count of this clone. As DNA, the CDR3 is TGCGCCAGCAGCGGGCTAGCGGGGGGGCAGGATGAGCAGTTCTTC. As protein: CASSGLAGGQDEQFF. This chain uses TRBV5-1 with TRBJ2-1; TRBD2 agrees at 12 bases. The V segment lost 4 bases and the J segment 8 bases; nucleotides outside the gene matches: 7. Germline assignment: CDR1 SGHRS and CDR2 YFSETQ. This CDR3 is built from 15 residues.

This clone has a handful of counts. This chain links TRBV2 with TRBJ2-7; D is perhaps TRBD1 (5 bases). The germline V gene encodes CDR1 SNHLY and CDR2 FYNNEI. The CDR3 is 14 residues long. Trimming shortened V by 6 bases and J by 1 base, and 13 bases separated the two germline ends. The CDR3 region is CASRDNLGSYEQYF. The CDR3 DNA follows: TGTGCCAGCAGGGACAACTTAGGGTCCTACGAGCAGTACTTC.

This chain joins TRBV28 and TRBJ2-7; possible D gene TRBD1, 5 bases. Germline V gene sequence: CDR1 MDHEN, CDR2 SYDVKM. CDR3 size: 16 residues. Deletions cut 5 bases from V and 0 bases from J, with 17 bases between. The CDR3 loop is CASSMKLQVLSYEQYF. The CDR3 DNA sequence: TGTGCCAGCAGTATGAAATTACAGGTTCTCTCCTACGAGCAGTACTTC. Looking up the rest from reference TRBV28 and TRBJ2-7 gives the full variable domain: DVKVTQSSRYLVKRTGEKVFLECVQDMDHENMFWYRQDPGLGLRLIYFSYDVKMKEKGDIPEGYSVSREKKERFSLILESASTNQTSMYLCASSMKLQVLSYEQYFGPGTRLTVT.

This clone has more than one count but fewer than ten. The chain couples TRBV9 to TRBJ2-1, with D possibly matching TRBD2 (5 bases). The germline gives CDR1 SGDLS, CDR2 YYNGEE. Trimming pared 2 bases from V and 3 bases from J, leaving 6 bases between. The CDR3 has 13 amino acids. The CDR3: CASSVRDYNEQFF. CDR3 DNA: TGTGCCAGCAGCGTTCGGGACTACAATGAGCAGTTCTTC. Filled out from reference TRBV9 and TRBJ2-1, the complete variable domain reads DSGVTQTPKHLITATGQRVTLRCSPRSGDLSVYWYQQSLDQGLQFLIQYYNGEERAKGNILERFSAQQFPDLHSELNLSSLELGDSALYFCASSVRDYNEQFFGPGTRLTVL.

The rearrangement links TRBV4-2 to TRBJ2-7; 8 positions match TRBD1. The CDR3 is made up of 16 amino acids. V trimming: 5 bases; J trimming: 2 bases; junction bases outside the gene matches: 11. Germline V gives CDR1 LGHNA, CDR2 YNFKEQ. CDR3 DNA sequence: TGTGCCAGCAGCAGGGGACAGGCGTCGCAAACCTACGAGCAGTACTTC. Its protein product is CASSRGQASQTYEQYF.

This sequence joins TRBV5-8 and TRBJ2-1; 8 bases agree with TRBD2. J lost 7 bases, V lost 5 bases, and 17 bases had no gene match. CDR1 is SGHTS, CDR2 YDEGEE, per germline. The CDR3 totals 17 residues. In DNA, the CDR3 is TGTGCCAGCAGTTCCCCCATCTTACGACTAGCGTTGAATGAGCAGTTCTTC. Translating gives CASSSPILRLALNEQFF.

V usage is TRBV7-9 and J usage is TRBJ2-3; TRBD1 might be the D (5 bases). Trimming took off 2 bases at V and 5 bases at J, with 11 bases between the two ends. Germline values: CDR1 SEHNR, CDR2 FQNEAQ (reference sequence). CDR3 size: 14 residues. CDR3 sequence: CASSLRLRGDTQYF. As DNA, the CDR3 is TGTGCCAGCAGCTTAAGGTTAAGGGGAGATACGCAGTATTTT.

The chain uses TRBV20-1 and TRBJ2-4; D may be TRBD2 (6 bases). This CDR3 spans 11 amino acids. Looked up from germline, CDR1 is DFQATT and CDR2 is SNEGSKA (reference sequence). V gave up 6 bases and J gave up 9 bases, with 12 bases separating them. This CDR3 is CSATGTVIQYF. For the CDR3, the DNA is TGCAGTGCCACCGGGACTGTCATTCAGTACTTC.